The 13 T cell receptor beta chains given below trace back to one sample, sequenced in a study of cytomegalovirus exposure and HLA in healthy donors (dated by TCRdb to 2015 to 2018). Libraries were built with the immunoSEQ multiplex PCR assay. For the multiplex PCR, a mixture combining 60 forward primers for TCR Vbeta segments and 13 reverse primers for TCR Jbeta segments was used. TCRdb carries this immuneACCESS record with in-frame sequences only. Its versions omit some clonotypes, under half of them owing to an unresolved V gene in the studies checked, with the rest unexplained. This sample comprises over 110,000 clones, 65% to 85% of them detected only once. Approximately 2.3% of the sample goes to the ten largest clones. Sequences were obtained from PBMCs. Receptors were obtained from a male donor in good health and CMV-seronegative.

V gene TRBV28 combines with J gene TRBJ1-5; D not resolved. This CDR3 is 12 amino acids long. The V end lost 3 bases, the J end lost 9 bases, and 9 bases lay between the germline ends. Germline loops: CDR1 MDHEN, CDR2 SYDVKM. CDR3: CASSLVRGPQHF. The CDR3 DNA reads as TGTGCCAGCAGTTTGGTTCGGGGGCCCCAGCATTTT.

The rearrangement uses TRBV5-4 and TRBJ2-3; 9 bases line up with TRBD2. Germline lookup yields CDR1 SGHNT and CDR2 YYREEE (reference sequence). This CDR3 comprises 16 residues. Losses at the gene ends were 3 bases for V and 4 bases for J; bases not matched to a gene: 9. Written as DNA, the CDR3 is TGTGCCAGCAGCTCGCTAGCGGGAAATGGCCCAGATACGCAGTATTTT. This translates into CASSSLAGNGPDTQYF.

The CDR3 protein is CATRPWAGDNGEQFF. The CDR3 bases are TGTGCCACTCGTCCATGGGCAGGGGATAACGGTGAGCAGTTCTTC. V gene TRBV19 combines with J gene TRBJ2-1; a possible D gene is TRBD1 (6 bases). V lost 10 bases and J 9 bases, leaving 25 bases between the germline ends. The germline V gene encodes CDR1 LNHDA and CDR2 SQIVND (reference sequence). This CDR3 region has 15 residues.

This sequence joins TRBV6-6 and TRBJ2-7, with 8 bases lining up with TRBD1. The V gene's germline CDR1 is MNHNY and CDR2 SVGAGI (reference sequence). V lost 8 bases and J lost 4; bases outside the gene matches: 10. CDR3 length equals 14 residues. The CDR3 sequence: CASRPGQGAYEQYF. CDR3 in DNA: TGTGCCAGCCGACCGGGGCAGGGGGCGTACGAGCAGTACTTC.

V usage is TRBV7-6 and J usage is TRBJ2-2, with TRBD1 as a possible D gene (6 bases). Per the germline V gene, CDR1 is SGHVS and CDR2 is FNYEAQ. V lost 5 bases to trimming and J lost 1 base, with 20 bases between them. The CDR3 has 18 amino acids. CDR3 protein: CASSGWPGRTVNTGELFF. The CDR3 DNA is TGTGCCAGCAGCGGCTGGCCGGGGCGGACAGTGAACACCGGGGAGCTGTTTTTT.

CDR3 region: CASGPLSGRRYNEQFF. The CDR3 DNA follows: TGTGCCAGCGGGCCCCTTAGCGGGAGAAGGTACAATGAGCAGTTCTTC. The V call is TRBV9, the J call TRBJ2-1, with 9 bases lining up with TRBD2. V shed 7 bases and J 4 bases; nucleotides not matched to a gene: 12. The CDR3 consists of 16 residues. The germline V gene encodes CDR1 SGDLS and CDR2 YYNGEE.

The CDR3: CTSSQDKGDGYTF. The CDR3 DNA sequence: TGCACCAGCAGCCAAGATAAGGGGGATGGCTACACCTTC. The chain employs TRBV1 and TRBJ1-2; whether TRBD1, the table's D call, matches the DNA was not checked. TRBV1 is assigned pseudogene status. The CDR3 loop spans 13 amino acids.

This clone was seen more than once but under ten times. The chain is built from TRBV5-1 and TRBJ2-1, with 8 bases lining up with TRBD2. J was trimmed by 4 bases and V by 0 bases; bases with no gene match: 3. Germline loops: CDR1 SGHRS, CDR2 YFSETQ. The CDR3 runs to 15 residues. Here the CDR3 DNA reads TGCGCCAGCAGCTTGGTTAGCGGGAAATACAATGAGCAGTTCTTC. Translated: CASSLVSGKYNEQFF. The full variable domain, in which reference TRBV5-1 and TRBJ2-1 provide the parts outside the CDR3, is KAGVTQTPRYLIKTRGQQVTLSCSPISGHRSVSWYQQTPGQGLQFLFEYFSETQRNKGNFPGRFSGRQFSNSRSEMNVSTLELGDSALYLCASSLVSGKYNEQFFGPGTRLTVL.

The chain uses TRBV30 and TRBJ2-2; D gene uncertain. The ends were cut back, 4 bases at V and 4 bases at J, with 13 bases in the middle. This CDR3 has 14 residues. From germline, CDR1 is GTSNPN and CDR2 SVGIG (reference sequence). CDR3 residues: CAWTPEPGTGELFF. The CDR3 nucleotides are TGTGCCTGGACCCCGGAACCGGGCACCGGGGAGCTGTTTTTT.

The V and J genes are TRBV19 and TRBJ1-2; D ambiguous. The CDR3 is 10 amino acids. With 11 bases removed from V and 6 bases from J, the gap between germline ends came to 10 bases. Germline CDR1 LNHDA, CDR2 SQIVND (reference sequence). The CDR3 reads CAVGENGYTF. DNA for the CDR3: TGTGCCGTCGGGGAAAATGGCTACACCTTC.

The rearrangement uses TRBV30 and TRBJ2-1; unclear D gene. The CDR3 has 14 residues. The V gene lost 2 bases and the J gene lost 2 bases, with 10 bases spanning the gap. CDR1 and CDR2 from the germline V gene are GTSNPN and SVGIG (reference sequence). CDR3 nucleotides: TGTGCCTGGAGTCGCGCCCCCGCCTACAATGAGCAGTTCTTC. It yields the protein CAWSRAPAYNEQFF. The full variable domain, completed using reference TRBV30 and TRBJ2-1, is SQTIHQWPATLVQPVGSPLSLECTVEGTSNPNLYWYRQAAGRGLQLLFYSVGIGQISSEVPQNLSASRPQDRQFILSSKKLLLSDSGFYLCAWSRAPAYNEQFFGPGTRLTVL.

The chain links TRBV7-6 to TRBJ2-7; no reliable D call. The V gene lost 5 bases and the J gene lost 7 bases, with 15 bases spanning the gap. CDR1 is SGHVS, CDR2 FNYEAQ, per germline. The CDR3 is 13 amino acids. CDR3 protein: CASSPSGSEEQYF. Written as DNA, the CDR3 is TGTGCCAGCAGCCCCTCCGGGTCCGAGGAGCAGTACTTC. Drawing the rest from reference TRBV7-6 and TRBJ2-7, the complete variable domain is GAGVSQSPRYKVTKRGQDVALRCDPISGHVSLYWYRQALGQGPEFLTYFNYEAQQDKSGLPNDRFSAERPEGSISTLTIQRTEQRDSAMYRCASSPSGSEEQYFGPGTRLTVT.

The chain employs TRBV4-3 and TRBJ2-1, with TRBD2 matching over 8 bases. V shed 2 bases and J 0 bases; nucleotides not matched to a gene: 6. This CDR3 region has 17 residues. Germline CDR1 reads LGHNA; CDR2 reads YSLEER. CDR3 loop: CASSQYSGVSSYNEQFF. CDR3 in DNA: TGCGCCAGCAGCCAATATAGCGGGGTAAGCTCCTACAATGAGCAGTTCTTC.